Below are 27 T cell receptor beta chains sequenced from a single sample in a study of blood T cell repertoires in COVID-19. The protocol was immunoSEQ multiplex PCR, while the TCRdb copy is restricted to in-frame clones and leaves out a portion. The table shows fewer than 100,000 clones, with around 87% occurring only once. The sequencing input was peripheral blood. These receptor sequences come from a human donor with acute or convalescent COVID-19. The donor label of this sample is uncertain.

The CDR3 reads CASSASLFRVNTIYF. CDR3 sequence (DNA): TGTGCCAGCAGCGCCTCCCTTTTCAGGGTGAACACCATATATTTT. The gene calls are TRBV21-1 and TRBJ1-3; the listed D gene, TRBD1, was not tested against the DNA. TRBV21-1 is a pseudogene locus. The CDR3 covers 15 residues.

V and J are TRBV11-2 and TRBJ1-1, with no clear D. The CDR3 is made up of 13 amino acids. Germline assignment: CDR1 SGHAT and CDR2 FQNNGV. Trimming stripped 3 bases from V and 7 bases from J, with 12 bases between. The CDR3 loop reads CASSFNREGEAFF. The DNA for the CDR3 is TGTGCCAGCAGCTTCAACCGGGAGGGTGAAGCTTTCTTT.

V usage is TRBV7-8 and J usage is TRBJ2-7; D gene ambiguous. V was shortened by 2 bases and J by 3 bases, with 5 bases between the two germline ends. This CDR3 region has 12 residues. Germline values: CDR1 SGHVS, CDR2 FQNEAQ. The CDR3 DNA reads as TGTGCCAGCAGCTTAAACAACTACGAGCAGTACTTC. It translates to CASSLNNYEQYF.

The gene calls are TRBV2 and TRBJ2-5; TRBD2 matches at 9 bases. The germline V gene has CDR1 SNHLY and CDR2 FYNNEI. CDR3 length: 18 residues. Losses at the gene ends were 6 bases for V and 3 bases for J; bases not matched to a gene: 17. Here the CDR3 reads CASSGFPAVTSGKETQYF. In DNA form, the CDR3 reads TGTGCCAGCAGCGGGTTTCCAGCAGTGACTAGCGGAAAAGAGACCCAGTACTTC.

CDR3 amino acids: CASSQRDRDVSNYGYTF. The CDR3, as DNA: TGTGCCAGCAGCCAACGGGACAGGGACGTCTCTAACTATGGCTACACCTTC. The chain links TRBV4-2 to TRBJ1-2, with TRBD1 matching 9 bases. The ends lost 2 bases at V and 0 bases at J; junction bases unmatched: 7. Per the germline V gene, CDR1 is LGHNA and CDR2 is YNFKEQ. The CDR3 contains 17 residues.

CDR3: CASSLRSGAWQETQYF. CDR3 nucleotide sequence: TGTGCCAGCAGCCTTAGGTCAGGGGCTTGGCAAGAGACCCAGTACTTC. The V call is TRBV11-2, the J call TRBJ2-5; D may be TRBD1 (6 bases). Germline CDR1 and CDR2: SGHAT and FQNNGV. The V gene lost 5 bases and the J gene lost 2 bases, with 18 bases spanning the gap. This CDR3 has 16 residues.

The chain joins TRBV28 to TRBJ1-3; perhaps TRBD1 as D (5 bases). CDR1 and CDR2 from the germline V gene are MDHEN and SYDVKM. V lost 6 bases and J lost 0, with 9 bases in between. This CDR3 contains 14 residues. This chain's CDR3 is CASRWGLSGNTIYF. CDR3 coding DNA: TGTGCCAGCAGGTGGGGACTCTCTGGAAACACCATATATTTT.

The rearrangement links TRBV24-1 to TRBJ2-1; 7 positions match TRBD2. CDR1 KGHDR and CDR2 SFDVKD come from the germline V gene. The CDR3 sequence is 16 residues long. V shed 3 bases and J 2 bases; nucleotides not matched to a gene: 6. CDR3 DNA: TGTGCCACCAGTGATCGCGGACTAGGGGCCTACAATGAGCAGTTCTTC. It translates to CATSDRGLGAYNEQFF.

The chain couples TRBV12-3 or TRBV12-4 to TRBJ2-7; the D is unclear. Trimming removed 2 bases from V and 2 bases from J, with 7 bases in between. CDR3 length equals 13 residues. In DNA, the CDR3 is TGTGCCAGCAGTTTAAAGGAGACCTACGAGCAGTACTTC. Translated, it gives CASSLKETYEQYF.

This clone was seen a few times. This chain links TRBV7-6 with TRBJ2-7; TRBD2 might be the D (6 bases). The V end lost 5 bases, the J end lost 6 bases, and 8 bases lay between the germline ends. Germline V gene data show CDR1 as SGHVS and CDR2 as FNYEAQ. This CDR3 contains 11 residues. This chain's CDR3 is CASSDGGEQYF. The CDR3 nucleotides read TGTGCCAGCAGCGACGGGGGCGAGCAGTACTTC.

The CDR3 DNA sequence: TGTGCCAGCTCACCACCGGTACAGGGGACCTTCCCCGCAACCTATGGCTACACCTTC. This gives the protein CASSPPVQGTFPATYGYTF. The chain is built from TRBV18 and TRBJ1-2; 7 nucleotides match TRBD1. There are 19 residues in the CDR3. Losses at the gene ends were 0 bases for V and 4 bases for J; bases not matched to a gene: 17. Germline lookup yields CDR1 KGHSH and CDR2 LQKENI.

The V gene is TRBV4-1, the J gene TRBJ1-1; D possibly corresponds to TRBD1 (6 bases). The V gene lost 1 base and the J gene lost 11 bases, with 14 bases spanning the gap. CDR3 length: 13 amino acids. The germline gives CDR1 MGHRA, CDR2 YSYEKL. The CDR3 here is CASSQVLTGIAFF. In DNA form, the CDR3 reads TGCGCCAGCAGCCAAGTTTTGACAGGTATCGCTTTCTTT.

The CDR3 DNA is TGTGCCACTTCTGGGCTGAACACCGGGGAGCTGTTTTTT. Translating gives CATSGLNTGELFF. The J gene is TRBJ2-2, the V gene TRBV24-1, with no clear D. Germline CDR1 reads KGHDR; CDR2 reads SFDVKD. Trimming took 10 bases from V and 1 from J, leaving 9 bases between them. The CDR3 consists of 13 residues.

The chain recombines TRBV29-1 with TRBJ2-1; 11 bases align to TRBD1. V lost 3 bases, J lost 4 bases, and 5 bases stayed unmatched. In germline, CDR1 is SQVTM, CDR2 ANQGSEA. The CDR3 extends over 15 amino acids. CDR3 in DNA: TGCAGCGTTGATCCGGGACAGGGGGTTTACAATGAGCAGTTCTTC. It specifies CSVDPGQGVYNEQFF.

V gene TRBV5-1 combines with J gene TRBJ2-7; 11 positions agree with TRBD2. The CDR3 is 16 amino acids. J was trimmed by 4 bases and V by 2 bases; bases with no gene match: 8. Germline CDR1 reads SGHRS; CDR2 reads YFSETQ. CDR3 sequence: CASSLILAGAIYEQYF. The CDR3 nucleotides read TGCGCCAGCAGCTTAATACTAGCGGGGGCGATATACGAGCAGTACTTC. Looking up the rest from reference TRBV5-1 and TRBJ2-7 gives the full variable domain: KAGVTQTPRYLIKTRGQQVTLSCSPISGHRSVSWYQQTPGQGLQFLFEYFSETQRNKGNFPGRFSGRQFSNSRSEMNVSTLELGDSALYLCASSLILAGAIYEQYFGPGTRLTVT.

The rearrangement links TRBV18 to TRBJ1-2, with 7 bases that match TRBD1. With 2 bases clipped from V and 5 bases from J, the junction kept 5 bases outside the gene matches. Germline CDR1 KGHSH, CDR2 LQKENI. The CDR3 loop spans 14 amino acids. CDR3 nucleotide sequence: TGTGCCAGCTCACCATCGACAGGGATGTATGGCTACACCTTC. Translating gives CASSPSTGMYGYTF.

This chain joins TRBV5-1 and TRBJ2-7, with 9 bases identical to TRBD2. Germline V gene lookup returns CDR1 SGHRS and CDR2 YFSETQ. The CDR3 spans 15 residues. V was clipped by 4 bases and J by 6 bases; unmatched bases: 11. The CDR3 loop reads CASSGLAGANLEQYF. The CDR3 bases are TGCGCCAGCAGCGGATTAGCGGGGGCGAACCTCGAGCAGTACTTC.

This clone was detected only once. In DNA form, the CDR3 reads TGTGCCAGCAGCCCACGGGGGGACCCTAGGGGGTACAATGAGCAGTTCTTC. This encodes CASSPRGDPRGYNEQFF. The chain joins TRBV7-2 to TRBJ2-1; possibly TRBD2 for D (7 bases). The CDR3 loop spans 17 amino acids. V lost 5 bases to trimming and J lost 4 bases, with 21 bases between them. The germline gives CDR1 SGHTA, CDR2 FQGNSA.

This chain uses TRBV19 with TRBJ1-1; TRBD1 is a possible D gene (5 bases). With 6 bases removed from V and 7 bases from J, the gap between germline ends came to 12 bases. In germline, CDR1 is LNHDA, CDR2 SQIVND (reference sequence). The CDR3 loop spans 12 amino acids. CDR3 residues: CASSKGKIEAFF. CDR3 coding DNA: TGTGCCAGTAGCAAGGGGAAGATTGAAGCTTTCTTT.

The genes are TRBV5-1 and TRBJ2-7; 8 bases match TRBD1. V dropped 4 bases and J dropped 2; count of bases not matched to a gene: 8. CDR3 size: 15 residues. The germline V gene has CDR1 SGHRS and CDR2 YFSETQ. The CDR3 sequence is CASSPGQGATYEQYF. CDR3 nucleotide sequence: TGCGCCAGCAGCCCTGGACAGGGCGCCACCTACGAGCAGTACTTC.

The chain employs TRBV6-2 or TRBV6-3 and TRBJ1-5; 8 nucleotides match TRBD1. The length of the CDR3 is 17 residues. V shed 2 bases, J shed 6 bases, and the junction held 12 bases outside the gene matches. Germline V CDR1 and CDR2: MNHEY, SVGEGT. Written as DNA, the CDR3 is TGTGCCAGCAGTTACCCCGAGGAACAGGGGGTTGTTCAGCCCCAGCATTTT. The encoded protein is CASSYPEEQGVVQPQHF.

The chain joins TRBV2 to TRBJ1-4, with a possible D match to TRBD1 (5 bases). V lost 9 bases and J lost 5, with 19 bases in between. This CDR3 contains 15 residues. Germline CDR1 reads SNHLY; CDR2 reads FYNNEI. CDR3 DNA: TGTGCCAGTGGGCCCGGGGGGGTTAACAATGAAAAACTGTTTTTT. This translates into CASGPGGVNNEKLFF.

The chain has TRBV6-1 and TRBJ1-4; 9 bases line up with TRBD1. Per the germline V gene, CDR1 is MNHNS and CDR2 is SASEGT. V gave up 4 bases and J gave up 8 bases; unmatched junction bases: 11. The CDR3 sequence is 16 residues long. CDR3 DNA: TGTGCCAGCAGTGGAAGGCTACAGGGGGCATCGGAAAAACTGTTTTTT. Its protein is CASSGRLQGASEKLFF.

This chain links TRBV19 with TRBJ1-4, with D possibly matching TRBD1 (5 bases). Germline loops: CDR1 LNHDA, CDR2 SQIVND (reference sequence). V lost 3 bases to trimming and J lost 4 bases, with 12 bases between them. The CDR3 spans 15 residues. CDR3 amino acids: CASSMGGLGNEKLFF. The CDR3 coding sequence is TGTGCCAGTAGTATGGGGGGTCTTGGTAATGAAAAACTGTTTTTT.

The chain has TRBV29-1 and TRBJ1-1; D is undetermined. The CDR3 is 13 residues long. V was cut by 7 bases and J by 5 bases, with 17 bases left in between. Germline CDR1 SQVTM, CDR2 ANQGSEA. This CDR3 reads CSAQSRGGTEAFF. The CDR3 coding sequence is TGCAGCGCCCAAAGCCGCGGAGGGACTGAAGCTTTCTTT.

This chain joins TRBV6-1 and TRBJ1-2; no reliable D call. CDR1 is MNHNS, CDR2 SASEGT, per germline. The CDR3 is 13 amino acids. V was pared by 3 bases and J by 2 bases, with 7 bases between. Here the CDR3 reads CASSDARNYGYTF. The CDR3 DNA reads as TGTGCCAGCAGTGATGCCAGAAACTATGGCTACACCTTC.

The chain employs TRBV28 and TRBJ1-5; D ambiguous. This CDR3 region has 17 residues. Trimming removed 1 base at V and 8 bases at J, with 21 bases between. Germline V gene lookup returns CDR1 MDHEN and CDR2 SYDVKM. The CDR3 reads CASSLSYFVQVTKPQHF. The CDR3 nucleotides are TGTGCCAGCAGTTTATCCTACTTCGTTCAGGTGACAAAGCCCCAGCATTTT.